These 20 T cell receptor beta chains share one sample of origin, sequenced in a study of blood T cells in healthy people across ages. It was with a sample-barcoded 5' primer and a J-beta primer mix that a second PCR of roughly 7 to 12 cycles was run. TCRdb processed the 5' RACE reads anew with MiXCR; each CDR3 protein has one entry. In the table there are around 1,000,000 distinct CDR3 sequences, roughly two fifths of which are singletons. The specimen sequenced was blood. Receptors were obtained from a man aged 18-30 years in good health.

The gene calls are TRBV20-1 and TRBJ2-5, with TRBD2 identical over 7 bases. Trimming at V came to 0 bases and at J to 4 bases, leaving 5 bases not matched to a gene. The CDR3 covers 14 residues. Germline values: CDR1 DFQATT, CDR2 SNEGSKA (reference sequence). The CDR3 sequence: CSARDRGGTETQYF. CDR3 nucleotide sequence: TGCAGTGCTAGAGATCGCGGGGGAACAGAGACCCAGTACTTC.

This clonotype was seen only a few times. The J gene is TRBJ2-1, the V gene TRBV5-4; TRBD1 agrees at 7 bases. The germline CDR1 and CDR2 sequences are SGHNT and YYREEE (reference sequence). V was pared by 0 bases and J by 8 bases, with 8 bases of the junction left unmatched. The CDR3 length is 15 residues. The CDR3 region has the DNA TGTGCCAGCAGCTTGGGAGGGACAGTAAGGGATGAGCAGTTCTTC. As protein: CASSLGGTVRDEQFF.

The chain recombines TRBV12-3 or TRBV12-4 with TRBJ1-1, with D perhaps matching TRBD1 (5 bases). CDR3 length equals 13 residues. With 1 base removed from V and 8 bases from J, the gap between germline ends came to 11 bases. CDR3 residues: CASSLDRIAEAFF. Written as DNA, the CDR3 is TGTGCCAGCAGTTTAGACAGGATCGCAGAAGCTTTCTTT.

In this sample, this clonotype turned up once. The chain is built from TRBV20-1 and TRBJ2-5, with D hard to call. The CDR3 runs 14 residues. CDR1 is DFQATT, CDR2 SNEGSKA, per germline (reference sequence). Trimming took off 3 bases at V and 1 base at J, with 12 bases between the two ends. The CDR3 loop is CSASKGRLQETQYF. For the CDR3, the DNA is TGCAGTGCTAGTAAAGGACGGCTCCAAGAGACCCAGTACTTC.

A single count supports this clonotype. In DNA form, the CDR3 reads TGTGCCAGCAGTGATATACGAATGCGGGCTCGGAACACTGAAGCTTTCTTT. This translates into CASSDIRMRARNTEAFF. The chain joins TRBV6-1 to TRBJ1-1; D unclear. CDR1 and CDR2 from the germline V gene are MNHNS and SASEGT. V was pared by 3 bases and J by 1 base, with 18 bases between. The CDR3 contains 17 residues.

A few counts support this clonotype. CDR3 protein: CASSSQGVETQYF. The CDR3 region has the DNA TGTGCCAGCAGCTCCCAGGGTGTTGAGACCCAGTACTTC. The chain carries TRBV13 and TRBJ2-5; D perhaps matches TRBD1 (5 bases). The CDR3 extends over 13 amino acids. Trimming left V 4 bases short and J 5 bases short, with 11 bases between. The germline gives CDR1 PRHDT, CDR2 FYEKMQ (reference sequence).

With respect to this clonotype: With a much larger clone just one base away, this may be a read error. This chain links TRBV29-1 with TRBJ1-5; tentative D call: TRBD1 (5 bases). Germline V gene sequence: CDR1 SQVTM, CDR2 ANQGSEA. V was shortened by 4 bases and J by 5 bases, with 12 bases between the two germline ends. The CDR3 is made up of 13 amino acids. The CDR3 is CSVVETADQPQHF. CDR3 coding DNA: TGCAGCGTTGTCGAGACAGCTGATCAGCCCCAGCATTTT.

This clonotype was detected a few times. The chain has TRBV4-1 and TRBJ1-1; D not certain. The CDR3 has 15 residues. Germline CDR1 MGHRA, CDR2 YSYEKL. Trimming left V 4 bases short and J 3 bases short, with 15 bases between. For the CDR3, the DNA is TGCGCCAGCAGCCCAAAACCATCTCGGGACACTGAAGCTTTCTTT. It yields the protein CASSPKPSRDTEAFF.

The chain joins TRBV20-1 to TRBJ1-5; D unresolved. V lost 6 bases and J lost 0, with 9 bases in between. Looked up from germline, CDR1 is DFQATT and CDR2 is SNEGSKA (reference sequence). This CDR3 is built from 13 residues. The CDR3 region has the DNA TGCAGTGCCACTTTATCTAGCAATCAGCCCCAGCATTTT. Amino acids: CSATLSSNQPQHF.

The gene calls are TRBV6-5 and TRBJ2-6; D gene ambiguous. This CDR3 is 16 amino acids long. V lost 6 bases, J lost 0 bases, and 12 bases lay in between. In germline, CDR1 is MNHEY, CDR2 SVGAGI. CDR3 residues: CASSPRKDSGANVLTF. The CDR3 nucleotides are TGTGCCAGCAGCCCTCGGAAGGACTCTGGGGCCAACGTCCTGACTTTC.

There are many counts of this clonotype. The J gene is TRBJ1-2, the V gene TRBV29-1; maybe TRBD1 (6 bases). The germline V gene has CDR1 SQVTM and CDR2 ANQGSEA. V shed 0 bases and J shed 5 bases, with 13 bases lying between them. The CDR3 sequence is 14 residues long. The CDR3: CSVEDSGAPYGYTF. The CDR3 coding sequence is TGCAGCGTTGAAGATTCAGGGGCCCCTTATGGCTACACCTTC.

V is TRBV29-1 and J is TRBJ2-7; D may be TRBD1 (6 bases). Trimming stripped 6 bases from V and 2 bases from J, with 14 bases between. CDR3 length: 13 residues. The V gene's germline CDR1 is SQVTM and CDR2 ANQGSEA. CDR3 sequence: CSVFGQSTYEQYF. The CDR3 coding sequence is TGCAGCGTCTTCGGACAGAGCACCTACGAGCAGTACTTC.

This clonotype was detected a few times. This chain links TRBV3-1 with TRBJ1-2, with TRBD1 as a possible D gene (5 bases). Germline CDR1 reads LGHDT; CDR2 reads YNNKEL (reference sequence). V was trimmed by 2 bases and J by 4 bases, leaving 20 bases between them. There are 17 residues in the CDR3. The CDR3 reads CASSQTGRGFGSYGYTF. The CDR3 DNA follows: TGTGCCAGCAGCCAAACCGGCCGGGGCTTTGGGTCCTATGGCTACACCTTC.

This chain connects TRBV6-2 or TRBV6-3 to TRBJ2-1, with 7 nucleotides matching TRBD2. The germline CDR1 and CDR2 sequences are MNHEY and SVGEGT. CDR3 length: 16 amino acids. The ends lost 0 bases at V and 8 bases at J; junction bases unmatched: 10. The DNA for the CDR3 is TGTGCCAGCAGTTACTCTCTAGCGGTCCCTTTGGATGAGCAGTTCTTC. It translates to CASSYSLAVPLDEQFF.

As to this clonotype: Because the CDR3's place on the DNA is in doubt, the DNA is left out and the CDR3 is given as listed by TCRdb. Here the CDR3 reads CASSDRDVYGCTF. The chain joins TRBV6-1 to TRBJ1-2; the table gives TRBD1 as D, unverified against the DNA. With termini counted, the CDR3 has 13 amino acids. CDR1 MNHNS and CDR2 SASEGT come from the germline V gene.

The chain recombines TRBV5-1 with TRBJ2-1, with 10 bases fitting TRBD2. The CDR3 runs to 14 residues. CDR1 and CDR2 from the germline V gene are SGHRS and YFSETQ. Losses at the gene ends were 4 bases for V and 15 bases for J; bases not matched to a gene: 13. As DNA, the CDR3 is TGCGCCAGCAGCGTGGATACTAGCGGGGACCCCGCGTTCTTC. Residues: CASSVDTSGDPAFF.

This clonotype was seen ten or more times. V is TRBV10-3 and J is TRBJ1-2, with D possibly TRBD1 on 6 matching bases. The length of the CDR3 is 13 residues. Germline V gene lookup returns CDR1 ENHRY and CDR2 SYGVKD. Trimming took 8 bases from V and 6 from J, leaving 16 bases between them. The CDR3 DNA sequence: TGTGCCATCGAACCTAAACAGGGAGATGGCTACACCTTC. It is translated as CAIEPKQGDGYTF.

This clonotype turned up a few times. The chain employs TRBV2 and TRBJ2-7; D remains ambiguous. The V and J ends lost 1 base and 7 bases respectively, with 14 bases between them. Germline CDR1 reads SNHLY; CDR2 reads FYNNEI. The length of the CDR3 is 14 residues. The CDR3 region is CASSEGRFGWEQYF. CDR3 DNA sequence: TGTGCCAGCAGTGAAGGGCGGTTTGGATGGGAGCAGTACTTC.

The genes are TRBV10-3 and TRBJ2-5; 8 bases fit TRBD1. The last part of the DNA fits TRBJ2-7 better; the J call may be wrong. CDR3 length: 16 amino acids. Per the germline V gene, CDR1 is ENHRY and CDR2 is SYGVKD. This CDR3 is CAISEIGQGKDYEQYF. In DNA form, the CDR3 reads TGTGCCATCAGTGAGATTGGACAGGGAAAGGACTACGAGCAGTACTTC.

This clonotype came up a few times. The rearrangement links TRBV6-5 to TRBJ1-6; D call uncertain. V was shortened by 2 bases and J by 6 bases, with 2 bases between the two germline ends. Germline CDR1 MNHEY, CDR2 SVGAGI. The CDR3 runs to 12 residues. The CDR3 sequence is CASSYANSPLHF. Here the CDR3 DNA reads TGTGCCAGCAGTTACGCTAATTCACCCCTCCACTTT.